This paragraph covers one T cell receptor (beta chain) sequence. Authors' processing steps: Reference gene primers were amplified, and this amplification served to estimate nucleated cell counts. Assay: immunoSEQ multiplex PCR; the TCRdb copy retains only in-frame clones and omits some. That table supplies the V and J calls and clone size; D and trimming were determined from the DNA. This sample carries about 100,000 clones, 75% to 95% of them seen once, and the ten largest clones take under 6.5%. The CDR3 runs to 14 residues. Trimming removed 4 bases at V and 6 bases at J, with 10 bases between. Germline assignment: CDR1 SEHNR and CDR2 FQNEAQ (reference sequence). This sample is drawn from a study of blood T cell repertoires in COVID-19. Study-level information: Samples taken during acute and convalescent COVID-19 were collected in the United States, Italy and Spain. PBMCs, B-cell-depleted T cells, or T cells were the source of the cDNA or gDNA that made up the material.

Material: peripheral blood. The origin of this receptor is a human donor in a cohort sampled during active COVID-19. This chain connects TRBV7-9 to TRBJ1-6, with no clear D. The CDR3 reads CASSSRDSNSPLHF. In DNA form, the CDR3 reads TGTGCCAGCAGCTCCCGGGATTCTAATTCACCCCTCCACTTT.